The 29 T cell receptor beta chains below come from one sample, sequenced in a study of molecular identifiers for immune sequencing clone quantification listed by TCRdb under 2018. Library preparation employed PCR. For sequencing, an Illumina HiSeq 4000 was employed. TCRdb redid the processing of the public reads, applying fastp at Q25 and MiXCR, and retained in-frame beta chains. Records with the same CDR3 protein are collapsed into one entry carrying the most frequent genes and DNA. The sample data list about 640,000 distinct CDR3 sequences, and 15% to 20% of these were observed just once. The ten largest make up approximately 0.9% of the sample. Sequenced input: naive CD8+ T cells from blood, with Jurkat cell RNA spiked in. The cell subset or site label, as the study defines it: FACS-sorted CD8+CD4-CCR7+CD45RA+ naive T cells. These receptors all stem from a human donor in good health. Some libraries in this study had Jurkat cell RNA spiked in.

With regard to this clonotype: One base away lies a much larger clone, so this may be a sequencing read error. The chain recombines TRBV5-1 with TRBJ2-7; 7 positions match TRBD2. V trimming: 2 bases; J trimming: 3 bases; junction bases outside the gene matches: 5. The V gene's germline CDR1 is SGHRS and CDR2 YFSETQ. CDR3 size: 14 residues. This CDR3 is CASSFAGEDYEQYF. The CDR3 DNA reads TGCGCCAGCAGCTTCGCGGGGGAGGACTACGAGCAGTACTTC.

About this clonotype itself: A much larger clone differs from this one at a single base, so this may be a read error. This rearrangement joins TRBV7-9 to TRBJ2-7; the match to TRBD2 covers 8 bases. Germline loops: CDR1 SEHNR, CDR2 FQNEAQ (reference sequence). The CDR3 runs 14 residues. This chain's CDR3 is CASSSIAGISEQCF. CDR3 nucleotide sequence: TGTGCCAGCAGCTCTATAGCGGGGATCTCCGAGCAGTGCTTC.

This clonotype was recorded at least ten times. CDR3: CASTGGLAGTDYEQYF. The CDR3 DNA follows: TGCGCCAGCACTGGTGGACTAGCGGGCACGGACTACGAGCAGTACTTC. This chain links TRBV5-1 with TRBJ2-7; 11 nucleotides agree with TRBD2. The CDR3 has 16 residues. CDR1 and CDR2 from the germline V gene are SGHRS and YFSETQ. V was pared by 6 bases and J by 3 bases, with 11 bases of the junction left unmatched.

Regarding this clonotype: At one end, the junction sequence differs from germline, possibly due to a read error. The chain has TRBV5-3 and TRBJ1-1; D remains ambiguous. TRBV5-3 counts as an open reading frame of uncertain function. The CDR3 extends over 14 amino acids. The CDR3 spells CARRDGRVNTEAIF. The CDR3 DNA is TGTGCCAGAAGAGATGGACGGGTGAACACTGAAGCTATCTTT.

With respect to this clonotype: One junction end does not reproduce the germline sequence, and a read error may be involved. This chain joins TRBV6-6 and TRBJ2-3, with TRBD1 matching 9 bases. This CDR3 region has 14 residues. Germline V lookup: CDR1 MNHNY, CDR2 SVGAGI (reference sequence). The CDR3 loop reads CVSSSDRGRDTQYF. In DNA, the CDR3 is TGTGTCAGCAGTTCGGACAGGGGAAGAGATACGCAGTATTTT.

There are many counts of this clonotype. The chain links TRBV29-1 to TRBJ2-7; TRBD1 matches at 8 bases. Trimming cost V 2 bases and J 2 bases; bases outside gene matches: 5. This CDR3 spans 14 amino acids. The germline CDR1 and CDR2 sequences are SQVTM and ANQGSEA. The CDR3 nucleotides are TGCAGCGTTGAAAAGACAGGGGCCCCCTACGAGCAGTACTTC. Translating it yields CSVEKTGAPYEQYF.

This clonotype was recorded many times. The chain uses TRBV6-2 or TRBV6-3 and TRBJ2-3; 10 bases match TRBD2. Germline CDR1 reads MNHEY; CDR2 reads SVGEGT. CDR3 length: 16 amino acids. The J segment lost 7 bases and the V segment lost 6 bases, leaving 13 bases of the junction unmatched. The CDR3 loop is CASSHPEGLAKNTQYF. Written as DNA, the CDR3 is TGTGCCAGCAGCCATCCCGAGGGACTAGCGAAGAATACGCAGTATTTT.

This clonotype was picked up many times. The V gene is TRBV7-9, the J gene TRBJ1-6, with D maybe TRBD1 (5 bases). The CDR3 length is 15 residues. The germline V and J ends were trimmed by 2 bases and 9 bases, with 14 bases remaining between them. CDR1 SEHNR and CDR2 FQNEAQ come from the germline V gene (reference sequence). DNA for the CDR3: TGTGCCAGCAGCTTAATCCAGGGCTTAGGTTCACCCCTCCACTTT. Translated: CASSLIQGLGSPLHF.

This clonotype was seen ten or more times. The chain employs TRBV29-1 and TRBJ1-2; D is uncertain. The CDR3 is 12 amino acids. V was pared by 6 bases and J by 4 bases, with 12 bases between. Germline V gene data show CDR1 as SQVTM and CDR2 as ANQGSEA. The CDR3 DNA is TGCAGCGTGTGGGGTGAAGGCTATGGCTACACCTTC. Protein: CSVWGEGYGYTF.

This clonotype was recorded many times. The chain uses TRBV20-1 and TRBJ2-5; D gene ambiguous. This CDR3 is 14 amino acids long. Germline-derived CDR1 and CDR2 are DFQATT and SNEGSKA (reference sequence). Trimming left V 3 bases short and J 4 bases short, with 15 bases between. The CDR3 DNA follows: TGCAGTGCTAGTGCGCGGACCAGCTTAGAGACCCAGTACTTC. Amino acid sequence: CSASARTSLETQYF.

This clonotype has a count of ten or more. This sequence joins TRBV4-1 and TRBJ2-3; 10 nucleotides agree with TRBD2. Germline loops: CDR1 MGHRA, CDR2 YSYEKL. CDR3 length: 17 amino acids. Unmatched junction bases numbered 5, after V lost 0 bases and J lost 2 bases. In DNA, the CDR3 is TGCGCCAGCAGCCAAGATAGCCTAGCGGGGGACACAGATACGCAGTATTTT. It translates to CASSQDSLAGDTDTQYF.

This clonotype was counted many times. The rearrangement links TRBV13 to TRBJ2-3; tentatively, D is TRBD1 (5 bases). V lost 2 bases and J lost 2, with 14 bases in between. The CDR3 is 16 residues long. Germline CDR1 PRHDT, CDR2 FYEKMQ (reference sequence). The DNA for the CDR3 is TGTGCCAGCAGCTTAACAGGTACTGGCACCACAGATACGCAGTATTTT. Protein product: CASSLTGTGTTDTQYF.

This clonotype was seen more than once but under ten times. J is TRBJ2-1 and V is TRBV12-5; 13 bases align to TRBD2. The trim removed 3 bases at V and 7 bases at J, leaving 9 bases unmatched. The CDR3 runs 17 residues. Per germline, CDR1 LGHNT and CDR2 FRNRAP. In nucleotides, the CDR3 is TGTGCTAGTGGTTTAATACTAGCGGGGGGGCCTCAAAATGAGCAGTTCTTC. This translates into CASGLILAGGPQNEQFF.

This clonotype was observed many times. The V and J genes are TRBV10-2 and TRBJ1-5; D is ambiguous. The V end was cut by 0 bases, the J end by 5 bases, with 11 bases between. Looked up from germline, CDR1 is WSHSY and CDR2 is SAAADI. The CDR3 extends over 15 amino acids. The CDR3 here is CASSESTGYHQPQHF. For the CDR3, the DNA is TGCGCCAGCAGTGAGTCGACTGGGTATCATCAGCCCCAGCATTTT.

This clonotype was seen ten or more times. V and J are TRBV5-1 and TRBJ1-2; D is unresolved. Trimming shortened V by 0 bases and J by 3 bases, and 6 bases separated the two germline ends. Germline V gene lookup returns CDR1 SGHRS and CDR2 YFSETQ. The CDR3 length is 13 residues. CDR3 region: CASSLVGDYGYTF. The CDR3 coding sequence is TGCGCCAGCAGCTTGGTTGGGGACTATGGCTACACCTTC.

The rearrangement uses TRBV27 and TRBJ2-2; D might be TRBD1 (6 bases). Between the trimmed V and J ends, which lost 5 bases and 4 bases, there was a span of 11 bases. The CDR3 length is 14 residues. Looked up from germline, CDR1 is MNHEY and CDR2 is SMNVEV (reference sequence). CDR3 sequence: CASSDRTVTGELFF. The CDR3 DNA follows: TGTGCCAGCAGTGACCGGACAGTCACCGGGGAGCTGTTTTTT.

For the CDR3, the DNA is TGTGCCGGAGGCGGGGAAGGGAATCAGCCCCAGCATTTT. The encoded protein is CAGGGEGNQPQHF. This chain links TRBV19 with TRBJ1-5; D remains ambiguous. In germline, CDR1 is LNHDA, CDR2 SQIVND (reference sequence). V was clipped by 11 bases and J by 4 bases, with 15 bases between them. The CDR3 length is 13 residues. Supplemented by reference TRBV19 and TRBJ1-5, the full variable domain reads DGGITQSPKYLFRKEGQNVTLSCEQNLNHDAMYWYRQDPGQGLRLIYYSQIVNDFQKGDIAEGYSVSREKKESFPLTVTSAQKNPTAFYLCAGGGEGNQPQHFGDGTRLSIL.

This clonotype was seen repeatedly, ten times or more. The rearrangement links TRBV27 to TRBJ2-7; 7 bases fit TRBD2. The CDR3 has 15 amino acids. Germline V gene data show CDR1 as MNHEY and CDR2 as SMNVEV (reference sequence). V lost 6 bases and J lost 3; bases outside the gene matches: 11. The CDR3 protein is CASRGVGLGNYEQYF. CDR3 bases: TGTGCCAGCAGGGGGGTAGGACTAGGTAACTACGAGCAGTACTTC.

This clonotype appeared many times. This chain uses TRBV7-9 with TRBJ2-2; the match to TRBD1 covers 7 bases. V dropped 5 bases and J dropped 5; count of bases not matched to a gene: 5. The CDR3 length is 14 residues. Germline lookup yields CDR1 SEHNR and CDR2 FQNEAQ (reference sequence). In DNA form, the CDR3 reads TGTGCCAGCAGCCACCCGACAGGGACCGGGGAGCTGTTTTTT. Its translation: CASSHPTGTGELFF. Full variable domain (remainder filled in from reference TRBV7-9 and TRBJ2-2): DTGVSQNPRHKITKRGQNVTFRCDPISEHNRLYWYRQTLGQGPEFLTYFQNEAQLEKSRLLSDRFSAERPKGSFSTLEIQRTEQGDSAMYLCASSHPTGTGELFFGEGSRLTVL.

On this clonotype itself: This may be a read error: a much more frequent sequence differs by one nucleotide. The chain employs TRBV28 and TRBJ2-7, with D possibly TRBD1 on 6 matching bases. Germline assignment: CDR1 MDHEN and CDR2 SYDVKM. V was trimmed by 6 bases and J by 0 bases, leaving 24 bases between them. The CDR3 consists of 18 residues. CDR3 coding DNA: TGTGCCAGCAGCCTGGGGGCCCACCGCTCGAGGAGCTCCTACGAGCAGTACTTC. This encodes CASSLGAHRSRSSYEQYF.

This clonotype was seen only a few times. V is TRBV19 and J is TRBJ1-2; D unclear. V was cut by 6 bases and J by 6 bases, with 17 bases left in between. In germline, CDR1 is LNHDA, CDR2 SQIVND (reference sequence). CDR3 length: 14 amino acids. Here the CDR3 DNA reads TGTGCCAGTAGGCGAGGGTCTGACACCAATGGCTACACCTTC. It codes for CASRRGSDTNGYTF.

J is TRBJ2-7 and V is TRBV20-1; D is perhaps TRBD2 (5 bases). Germline V lookup: CDR1 DFQATT, CDR2 SNEGSKA (reference sequence). The CDR3 has 12 residues. With 3 bases removed from V and 5 bases from J, the gap between germline ends came to 11 bases. The CDR3 loop reads CSARGEIHEQYF. DNA of the CDR3: TGCAGTGCTAGGGGAGAGATCCACGAGCAGTACTTC.

This clonotype turned up a few times. The V gene is TRBV9, the J gene TRBJ2-5; a possible D gene is TRBD2 (6 bases). Germline V lookup: CDR1 SGDLS, CDR2 YYNGEE. The V gene lost 3 bases and the J gene lost 2 bases, with 17 bases spanning the gap. The CDR3 length is 16 residues. CDR3 amino acids: CASSEGTGGEQETQYF. CDR3 nucleotide sequence: TGTGCCAGCAGCGAGGGGACTGGCGGGGAACAAGAGACCCAGTACTTC.

This clonotype has at least ten counts. The CDR3 loop reads CASSPPPSWGYTQYF. In DNA, the CDR3 is TGTGCCAGCTCACCACCCCCCTCTTGGGGTTATACGCAGTATTTT. This chain links TRBV18 with TRBJ2-3, with D unclear. V dropped 0 bases and J dropped 7 bases, with 14 bases sitting between them. The CDR3 consists of 15 residues. The germline gives CDR1 KGHSH, CDR2 LQKENI.

This clonotype came up many times. This chain uses TRBV5-5 with TRBJ2-7; possibly TRBD1 for D (6 bases). The CDR3 is 16 amino acids. The germline gives CDR1 SGHKS, CDR2 YYEKEE (reference sequence). Trimming cost V 2 bases and J 2 bases, with 17 bases left between them. The CDR3: CASSFFQGSVTYEQYF. The CDR3 DNA reads TGTGCCAGCAGCTTCTTCCAGGGGAGTGTTACCTACGAGCAGTACTTC. The full variable domain, with the rest looked up from reference TRBV5-5 and TRBJ2-7, is DAGVTQSPTHLIKTRGQQVTLRCSPISGHKSVSWYQQVLGQGPQFIFQYYEKEERGRGNFPDRFSARQFPNYSSELNVNALLLGDSALYLCASSFFQGSVTYEQYFGPGTRLTVT.

Ten or more counts support this clonotype. This chain uses TRBV7-9 with TRBJ2-5; TRBD1 aligns across 7 bases. CDR3 size: 16 residues. Germline values: CDR1 SEHNR, CDR2 FQNEAQ (reference sequence). The V and J ends lost 0 bases and 0 bases, in that order; junction bases with no gene match: 4. In DNA form, the CDR3 reads TGTGCCAGCAGCTTAGCGGGGACAGCTTACCAAGAGACCCAGTACTTC. Translation: CASSLAGTAYQETQYF.

This clonotype occurred a few times. CDR3 in amino acids: CASSAPTGLTDTQYF. Written as DNA, the CDR3 is TGTGCCAGCAGCGCGCCCACGGGGCTCACAGATACGCAGTATTTT. The chain recombines TRBV5-6 with TRBJ2-3, with D possibly being TRBD1 or TRBD2 (5 bases each). CDR1 and CDR2 from the germline V gene are SGHDT and YYEEEE. V was cut by 4 bases and J by 2 bases, with 14 bases left in between. The CDR3 contains 15 residues.

As regards this clonotype: Its ends do not fully match the called genes, so a read error is possible. The V gene is TRBV27, the J gene TRBJ1-1; 9 nucleotides line up with TRBD1. Germline loops: CDR1 MNHEY, CDR2 SMNVEV (reference sequence). This CDR3 has 13 residues. The CDR3 region is CASRYRGRTGAFF. In DNA form, the CDR3 reads TGTGCCAGCAGATACAGGGGGCGGACTGGAGCTTTCTTT.

The J gene is TRBJ2-2, the V gene TRBV5-4; D may be TRBD1 (5 bases). The ends were cut back, 1 base at V and 3 bases at J, with 7 bases in the middle. CDR1 is SGHNT and CDR2 is YYREEE in the germline V gene (reference sequence). The CDR3 is 14 amino acids. The CDR3: CASSLPGYTGELFF. For the CDR3, the DNA is TGTGCCAGCAGCTTGCCAGGGTACACCGGGGAGCTGTTTTTT.